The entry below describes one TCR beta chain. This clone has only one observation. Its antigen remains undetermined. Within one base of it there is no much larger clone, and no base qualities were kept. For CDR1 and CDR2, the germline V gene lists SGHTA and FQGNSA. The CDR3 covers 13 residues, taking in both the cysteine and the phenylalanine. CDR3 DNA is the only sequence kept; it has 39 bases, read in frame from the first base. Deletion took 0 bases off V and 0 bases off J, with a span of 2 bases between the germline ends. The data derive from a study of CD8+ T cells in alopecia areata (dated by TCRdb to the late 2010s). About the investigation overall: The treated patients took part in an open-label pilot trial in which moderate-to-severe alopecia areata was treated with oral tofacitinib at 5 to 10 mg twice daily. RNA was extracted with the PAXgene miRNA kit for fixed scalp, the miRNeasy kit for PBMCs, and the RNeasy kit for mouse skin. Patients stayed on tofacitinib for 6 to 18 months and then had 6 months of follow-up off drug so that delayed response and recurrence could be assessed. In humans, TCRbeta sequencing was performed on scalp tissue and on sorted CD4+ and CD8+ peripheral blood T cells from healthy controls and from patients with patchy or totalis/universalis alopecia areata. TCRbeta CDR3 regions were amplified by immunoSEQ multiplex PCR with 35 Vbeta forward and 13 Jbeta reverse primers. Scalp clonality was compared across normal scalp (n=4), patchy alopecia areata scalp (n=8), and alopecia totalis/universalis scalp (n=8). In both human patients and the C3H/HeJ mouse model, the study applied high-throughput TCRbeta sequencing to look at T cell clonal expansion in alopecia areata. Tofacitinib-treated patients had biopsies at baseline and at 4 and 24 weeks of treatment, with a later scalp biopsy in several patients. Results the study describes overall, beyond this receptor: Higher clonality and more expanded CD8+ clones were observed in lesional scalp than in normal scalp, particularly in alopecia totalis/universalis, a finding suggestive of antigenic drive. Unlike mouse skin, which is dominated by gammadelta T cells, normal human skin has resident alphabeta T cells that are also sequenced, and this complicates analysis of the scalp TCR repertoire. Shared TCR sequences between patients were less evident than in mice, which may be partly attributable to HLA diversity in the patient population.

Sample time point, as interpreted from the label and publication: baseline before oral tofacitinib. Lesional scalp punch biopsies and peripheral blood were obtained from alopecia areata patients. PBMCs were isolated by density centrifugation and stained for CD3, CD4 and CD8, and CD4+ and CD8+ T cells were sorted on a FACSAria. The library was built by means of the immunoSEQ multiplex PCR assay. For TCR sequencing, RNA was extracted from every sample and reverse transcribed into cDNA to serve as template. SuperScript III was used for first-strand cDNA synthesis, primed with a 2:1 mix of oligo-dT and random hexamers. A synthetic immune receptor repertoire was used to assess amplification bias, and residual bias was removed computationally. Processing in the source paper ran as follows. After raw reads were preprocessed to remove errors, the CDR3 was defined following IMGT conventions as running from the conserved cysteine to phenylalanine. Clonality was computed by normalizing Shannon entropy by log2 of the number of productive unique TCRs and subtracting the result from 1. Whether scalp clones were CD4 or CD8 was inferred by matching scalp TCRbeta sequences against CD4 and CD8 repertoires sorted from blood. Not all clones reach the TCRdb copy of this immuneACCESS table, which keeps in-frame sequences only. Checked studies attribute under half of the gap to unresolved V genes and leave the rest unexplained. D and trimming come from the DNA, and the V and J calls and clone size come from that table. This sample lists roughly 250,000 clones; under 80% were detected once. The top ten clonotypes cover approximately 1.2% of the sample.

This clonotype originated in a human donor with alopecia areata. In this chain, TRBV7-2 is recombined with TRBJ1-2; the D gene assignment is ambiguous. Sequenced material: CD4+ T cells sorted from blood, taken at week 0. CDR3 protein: CASSLAPNYGYTF. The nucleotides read TGTGCCAGCAGCTTAGCTCCTAACTATGGCTACACCTTC.